This T cell receptor beta chain came from a study of blood T cells in healthy people across ages. This clonotype was counted only a few times. Isolation per sample recovered at least 6 million PBMCs. Primed by a sample-barcoded 5' primer and a J-beta primer mix, a second PCR proceeded for about 6 to 11 cycles. A template-switch adaptor containing 12 random nucleotides labeled each cDNA molecule. Every sample gave at least 3 million paired-end reads containing CDR3. TCRdb reanalysed the 5' RACE reads using MiXCR and keeps one entry per CDR3 protein. The repertoire holds 1,500,000 or so distinct CDR3 sequences, roughly 43% seen once, with over 3.5% in the top ten. The length of the CDR3 is 13 residues. CDR1 is KGHDR, CDR2 SFDVKD, per germline.

Sequencing was done on a sample of blood. This clonotype was obtained from a woman aged 18 to 35 in good health. The chain recombines TRBV24-1 with TRBJ2-4; D remains unclear. With the DNA end fitting TRBJ2-5 better, the J assignment may be wrong. CDR3 sequence: CATSVGFAETQYF. CDR3 DNA: TGTGCCACCAGTGTAGGGTTCGCAGAGACCCAGTACTTC.